The source of this T cell receptor beta chain is a study of blood T cell repertoires in COVID-19. Study overall: PBMCs, B-cell-depleted T cells, or T cells were the source of the cDNA or gDNA that made up the material.

Only in-frame clones appear in the TCRdb table, and some are missing; sequencing was by immunoSEQ multiplex PCR. The sample has 130,000 or so clones, 86% seen once. Germline loops: CDR1 KGHDR, CDR2 SFDVKD. The CDR3 length is 14 residues. V was clipped by 3 bases and J by 4 bases, with 12 bases between them. This clone was observed once. The genes are TRBV24-1 and TRBJ2-7, with D possibly matching TRBD1 (6 bases). The receptor was isolated from a woman aged 60-70 years with acute or convalescent COVID-19. The sequenced sample consisted of peripheral blood. CDR3 sequence: CATSDPGTSYEQYF. CDR3 in DNA: TGTGCCACCAGTGATCCCGGGACATCTTACGAGCAGTACTTC.